This T cell receptor beta chain was sequenced for a study of shared clonotypes between healthy human individuals. This CDR3 has 11 amino acids. V gave up 5 bases and J gave up 13 bases, with 18 bases separating them. Germline-derived CDR1 and CDR2 are DFQATT and SNEGSKA (reference sequence). Here immunoSEQ multiplex PCR was the method, and the copy in TCRdb shows in-frame clones only, minus some. The sample has around 440,000 clones, approximately 80% seen once. The chain couples TRBV20-1 to TRBJ2-7, with D tentatively TRBD2 (6 bases). The clonotype originates from a woman aged 40-49 years in good health. Some clones in this sample may be carry-over from other donors' samples. Sequencing used PBMCs. The DNA of the CDR3 is TGCAGTGCTCCGTGGCGGGAAGGTTCTTACTTC. It encodes CSAPWREGSYF.